Below, 26 T cell receptor beta chains from the same sample are listed, as sequenced in a study of T-cell memory formation after mild COVID-19. TCRdb re-called the 5' RACE reads with MiXCR, one entry per CDR3 protein. The sample has 470,000 or so distinct CDR3 sequences, 18% seen once; the top ten hold over 9%. Material for sequencing was PBMCs or a T cell subset sorted from them (not recorded which). The receptors originated from an adult woman who had mild COVID-19 (a few samples of this study predate the infection). Cell type and time point are not known.

This clonotype has only one observation. The V and J genes are TRBV11-2 and TRBJ2-1; D not certain. From germline, CDR1 is SGHAT and CDR2 FQNNGV. The germline V and J ends were trimmed by 0 bases and 3 bases, with 6 bases remaining between them. The CDR3 runs to 14 residues. The CDR3 loop is CASSLDIGYNEQFF. In DNA form, the CDR3 reads TGTGCCAGCAGCTTAGATATCGGCTACAATGAGCAGTTCTTC. Supplemented by reference TRBV11-2 and TRBJ2-1, the full variable domain reads EAGVAQSPRYKIIEKRQSVAFWCNPISGHATLYWYQQILGQGPKLLIQFQNNGVVDDSQLPKDRFSAERLKGVDSTLKIQPAKLEDSAVYLCASSLDIGYNEQFFGPGTRLTVL.

The table lists this clonotype with many counts. At one of its ends the junction is not consistent with the germline gene, which may arise from a read error. The CDR3 DNA reads TGTGCCAGCAGCCCACCCTCGGCGGGGGGGCCTAATGGGCAGTTCTTC. The encoded protein is CASSPPSAGGPNGQFF. This chain uses TRBV7-9 with TRBJ2-1; TRBD2 aligns across 9 bases. The length of the CDR3 is 16 residues. The V gene's germline CDR1 is SEHNR and CDR2 FQNEAQ (reference sequence).

This clonotype was counted many times. The chain carries TRBV5-1 and TRBJ2-5; TRBD2 agrees at 7 bases. The CDR3 is 15 residues long. Germline trimming cut 4 bases from V and 3 bases from J; bases unmatched to any gene: 9. The V gene's germline CDR1 is SGHRS and CDR2 YFSETQ. The CDR3 loop reads CASSNPGLSKETQYF. CDR3 in DNA: TGCGCCAGCAGCAACCCGGGACTATCCAAAGAGACCCAGTACTTC.

The CDR3: CSAGPGDRPYEQYF. DNA of the CDR3: TGCAGCGCTGGGCCCGGCGACAGACCCTACGAGCAGTACTTC. The chain employs TRBV29-1 and TRBJ2-7; D might be TRBD1 (5 bases). Trimming shortened V by 7 bases and J by 2 bases, and 18 bases separated the two germline ends. The CDR3 consists of 14 residues. Per the germline V gene, CDR1 is SQVTM and CDR2 is ANQGSEA.

In this sample, this clonotype turned up a few times. The chain has TRBV7-9 and TRBJ1-1; D uncertain. The germline V and J ends were trimmed by 5 bases and 2 bases, with 15 bases remaining between them. The germline V gene has CDR1 SEHNR and CDR2 FQNEAQ (reference sequence). The CDR3 consists of 15 residues. The CDR3 DNA reads as TGTGCCAGCAGCCCCGTATCCGGGATCAACACTGAAGCTTTCTTT. Protein product: CASSPVSGINTEAFF.

The chain uses TRBV11-2 and TRBJ1-1; TRBD1 is a possible D gene (5 bases). Trimming took off 0 bases at V and 4 bases at J, with 9 bases between the two ends. This CDR3 region has 14 residues. Germline V gives CDR1 SGHAT, CDR2 FQNNGV. DNA for the CDR3: TGTGCCAGCAGCTTAGAGACAGCGGGCACTGAAGCTTTCTTT. Translation: CASSLETAGTEAFF.

This clonotype was seen only a few times. This rearrangement joins TRBV4-3 to TRBJ2-7; 8 bases map to TRBD1. V lost 0 bases to trimming and J lost 1 base; unmatched junction nucleotides: 2. Per the germline V gene, CDR1 is LGHNA and CDR2 is YSLEER. The CDR3 has 15 amino acids. CDR3 region: CASSQETGGSYEQYF. The CDR3 nucleotides are TGCGCCAGCAGCCAAGAAACAGGGGGTTCCTACGAGCAGTACTTC.

This clonotype came up once. The rearrangement links TRBV2 to TRBJ1-2; TRBD1 is a possible D gene (5 bases). Trimming pared 2 bases from V and 8 bases from J, leaving 12 bases between. The CDR3 consists of 13 residues. Germline V CDR1 and CDR2: SNHLY, FYNNEI. The CDR3 here is CASSELGGRGYTF. In DNA, the CDR3 is TGTGCCAGCAGTGAACTGGGGGGGAGAGGCTACACCTTC.

This clonotype turned up a few times. The chain joins TRBV4-2 to TRBJ2-2, with TRBD2 identical over 11 bases. V lost 0 bases and J lost 4; bases outside the gene matches: 4. Germline CDR1 LGHNA, CDR2 YNFKEQ. The CDR3 length is 17 residues. DNA for the CDR3: TGTGCCAGCAGCCAAGATCCGCTAGCGGGAGGCACCGGGGAGCTGTTTTTT. Its translation: CASSQDPLAGGTGELFF.

The chain couples TRBV27 to TRBJ1-1; TRBD1 is a possible D gene (5 bases). The germline V and J ends were trimmed by 10 bases and 2 bases, with 14 bases remaining between them. Germline assignment: CDR1 MNHEY and CDR2 SMNVEV (reference sequence). This CDR3 region has 13 residues. The CDR3 sequence is CATRGMGNTEAFF. The CDR3 DNA reads as TGTGCCACCCGGGGGATGGGAAACACTGAAGCTTTCTTT.

The chain employs TRBV28 and TRBJ2-1, with D uncertain. Trimming pared 6 bases from V and 0 bases from J, leaving 12 bases between. CDR1 and CDR2 from the germline V gene are MDHEN and SYDVKM. There are 15 residues in the CDR3. The CDR3 protein is CASRPRISSYNEQFF. CDR3 bases: TGTGCCAGCAGACCCCGAATTAGCTCCTACAATGAGCAGTTCTTC.

This rearrangement joins TRBV9 to TRBJ2-7, with D perhaps TRBD2 (6 bases). Germline V gives CDR1 SGDLS, CDR2 YYNGEE. Trimming pared 4 bases from V and 0 bases from J, leaving 14 bases between. CDR3 length: 15 amino acids. The CDR3 reads CASSSHWGDSYEQYF. The CDR3 nucleotides are TGTGCCAGCAGCTCTCACTGGGGGGACTCCTACGAGCAGTACTTC.

V and J are TRBV12-3 or TRBV12-4 and TRBJ2-1; TRBD1 matches at 7 bases. With 5 bases clipped from V and 8 bases from J, the junction kept 12 bases outside the gene matches. CDR3 length: 15 residues. Written as DNA, the CDR3 is TGTGCCAGCAGTCATGGTGGGACAGCCCCCGATGAGCAGTTCTTC. Translating it yields CASSHGGTAPDEQFF.

This clonotype was picked up a small number of times. CDR3 in amino acids: CSASNRLNTEAFF. The CDR3, as DNA: TGCAGTGCTAGTAACAGATTGAACACTGAAGCTTTCTTT. The V and J genes are TRBV20-1 and TRBJ1-1; D is unclear. V lost 3 bases and J 0 bases, leaving 8 bases between the germline ends. The CDR3 has 13 amino acids. Germline lookup yields CDR1 DFQATT and CDR2 SNEGSKA (reference sequence).

This clonotype was counted a few times. V and J are TRBV10-3 and TRBJ1-1, with unresolved D. Germline V CDR1 and CDR2: ENHRY, SYGVKD. Trimming took 0 bases from V and 1 from J, leaving 6 bases between them. The CDR3 is 14 amino acids. The CDR3 sequence: CAISESWANTEAFF. CDR3 nucleotides: TGTGCCATCAGTGAGTCCTGGGCGAACACTGAAGCTTTCTTT.

The chain uses TRBV10-2 and TRBJ1-2, with 9 positions matching TRBD1. The V gene end was trimmed by 9 bases and the J gene end by 7 bases; junction bases not matched to a gene: 9. The germline gives CDR1 WSHSY, CDR2 SAAADI. The CDR3 extends over 13 amino acids. CDR3 nucleotide sequence: TGCGCCAGTACTAAAGGGACAGGGTTTGGCTACACCTTC. Amino acids: CASTKGTGFGYTF.

This clonotype was detected only a few times. V usage is TRBV29-1 and J usage is TRBJ2-7; TRBD1 or TRBD2 may be the D gene (5 bases each). This CDR3 is built from 11 residues. Per germline, CDR1 SQVTM and CDR2 ANQGSEA. Trimming shortened V by 3 bases and J by 6 bases, and 9 bases separated the two germline ends. DNA of the CDR3: TGCAGCGTTGACGCCGGGACCGAGCAGTACTTC. Its protein is CSVDAGTEQYF.

The chain combines TRBV19 with TRBJ1-2; D is ambiguous. Germline V gene sequence: CDR1 LNHDA, CDR2 SQIVND (reference sequence). Trimming shortened V by 6 bases and J by 0 bases, and 8 bases separated the two germline ends. The CDR3 loop spans 13 amino acids. The CDR3 loop reads CASRTPTNYGYTF. The CDR3 region has the DNA TGTGCCAGTAGGACACCGACTAACTATGGCTACACCTTC.

The genes are TRBV12-3 or TRBV12-4 and TRBJ1-1; D perhaps matches TRBD1 (6 bases). Trimming cost V 3 bases and J 9 bases, with 14 bases left between them. The CDR3 contains 13 residues. DNA of the CDR3: TGTGCCAGCAGTTTCCAGACAGGAGAGAAAGCTTTCTTT. Encoded protein: CASSFQTGEKAFF.

A remark on this clonotype: Without the conserved terminal phenylalanine or tryptophan, this CDR3 likely stems from a read error. V and J are TRBV9 and TRBJ1-4; D is ambiguous. The CDR3 is made up of 15 amino acids. With 0 bases removed from V and 6 bases from J, the gap between germline ends came to 12 bases. CDR1 SGDLS and CDR2 YYNGEE come from the germline V gene. This CDR3 reads CASSVGGDYYEKLFL. For the CDR3, the DNA is TGTGCCAGCAGCGTAGGTGGAGATTATTATGAAAAACTGTTTCTT.

This chain uses TRBV7-8 with TRBJ1-1; 7 nucleotides match TRBD1. The CDR3 sequence is 14 residues long. With V trimmed by 5 bases and J by 2 bases, 5 bases remained unmatched. Germline lookup yields CDR1 SGHVS and CDR2 FQNEAQ. Written as DNA, the CDR3 is TGTGCCAGCAGCATCGGGACAGCCAACACTGAAGCTTTCTTT. It is translated as CASSIGTANTEAFF.

The chain carries TRBV12-3 or TRBV12-4 and TRBJ1-5; possible D gene TRBD1, 6 bases. V lost 7 bases to trimming and J lost 4 bases, with 17 bases between them. The CDR3 has 15 residues. The CDR3 DNA reads as TGTGCCAGCACCGCTGGGGCAGGGGTAAATCAGCCCCAGCATTTT. Amino acid sequence: CASTAGAGVNQPQHF.

The chain is built from TRBV14 and TRBJ2-1, with 7 positions matching TRBD1. Germline V lookup: CDR1 SGHDN, CDR2 FVKESK. The CDR3 sequence is 16 residues long. With V trimmed by 0 bases and J by 4 bases, 6 bases remained unmatched. CDR3 amino acids: CASSQDEGTVYNEQFF. The CDR3 region has the DNA TGTGCCAGCAGCCAAGATGAGGGGACAGTTTACAATGAGCAGTTCTTC. Looking up the rest from reference TRBV14 and TRBJ2-1 gives the full variable domain: EAGVTQFPSHSVIEKGQTVTLRCDPISGHDNLYWYRRVMGKEIKFLLHFVKESKQDESGMPNNRFLAERTGGTYSTLKVQPAELEDSGVYFCASSQDEGTVYNEQFFGPGTRLTVL.

This clonotype has ten or more counts. The chain combines TRBV5-1 with TRBJ1-4; 11 nucleotides align to TRBD1. Germline V gene sequence: CDR1 SGHRS, CDR2 YFSETQ. The CDR3 is 17 residues long. V gave up 4 bases and J gave up 0 bases; unmatched junction bases: 5. The DNA for the CDR3 is TGCGCCAGCAGCCACGGACAGGGGGCTCCAACTAATGAAAAACTGTTTTTT. Protein sequence: CASSHGQGAPTNEKLFF.

The chain has TRBV6-5 and TRBJ1-1, with 12 bases fitting TRBD1. J was trimmed by 10 bases and V by 4 bases; bases with no gene match: 7. This CDR3 comprises 14 residues. The V gene's germline CDR1 is MNHEY and CDR2 SVGAGI. The CDR3 DNA reads TGTGCCAGCAGTTCCCCCGGGACAGGGGGCTCAGCTTTCTTT. Translating gives CASSSPGTGGSAFF.

The gene calls are TRBV20-1 and TRBJ1-2; weak D call: TRBD1 (6 bases). The length of the CDR3 is 13 residues. Germline lookup yields CDR1 DFQATT and CDR2 SNEGSKA (reference sequence). Between the trimmed V and J ends, which lost 5 bases and 4 bases, there was a span of 14 bases. CDR3: CSAYTGFGYGYTF. The CDR3 DNA reads as TGCAGTGCTTACACAGGGTTTGGCTATGGCTACACCTTC.